Listed below are T cell receptor beta chains from one sample, sequenced in a study of blood T cell repertoires in COVID-19. TCRdb keeps only in-frame clones here, not all; method: immunoSEQ multiplex PCR. The profile covers around 270,000 clones, with roughly 90% appearing a single time and under 2.5% taken by the ten largest. Sequencing input: peripheral blood. The source of these receptors is a man in his thirties or forties with active or convalescent COVID-19. The CDR3 runs from the conserved cysteine through the conserved F or W. Each record gives: clone size, CDR3 length, D gene, V gene, J gene, CDR3 DNA, CDR3 protein. A D gene is named only where the DNA matches it firmly. Some rows have no size entry. The others give once, few or many, or a class for an expanded clone.

abundance: once
len: 13
d_gene: TRBD1
v_gene: TRBV6-5
j_gene: TRBJ1-1
CDR3nt: TGTGCCAGCAGGGGACAGGGATCGACTGAAGCTTTCTTT
CDR3aa: CASRGQGSTEAFF

abundance: .
len: 16
d_gene: TRBD1
v_gene: TRBV6-2/TRBV6-3
j_gene: TRBJ2-7
CDR3nt: TGTGCCAGCAGCCTGCTACCGGGACAGGGGCAATACGAGCAGTACTTC
CDR3aa: CASSLLPGQGQYEQYF

abundance: .
len: 17
d_gene: .
v_gene: TRBV19
j_gene: TRBJ1-2
CDR3nt: TGTGCCAGTAGTATGTCGGGAGGAGGATTTGCTAACTATGGCTACACCTTC
CDR3aa: CASSMSGGGFANYGYTF

abundance: once
len: 16
d_gene: TRBD1
v_gene: TRBV7-2
j_gene: TRBJ1-5
CDR3nt: TGTGCCAGCAGCTTAATTTGGGACAGGGGGCTTCAGCCCCAGCATTTT
CDR3aa: CASSLIWDRGLQPQHF

abundance: .
len: 13
d_gene: .
v_gene: TRBV5-1
j_gene: TRBJ1-2
CDR3nt: TGCGCCAGCAGCTTGGTGACAGATCATGGCTACACCTTC
CDR3aa: CASSLVTDHGYTF

abundance: .
len: 11
d_gene: .
v_gene: TRBV19
j_gene: TRBJ1-4
CDR3nt: TGTGCCAGTAGTCAGGATGAAAAACTGTTTTTT
CDR3aa: CASSQDEKLFF

abundance: .
len: 15
d_gene: .
v_gene: TRBV6-6
j_gene: TRBJ1-3
CDR3nt: TGTGCCAGCAGGACCCGGGTCAACTCTGGAAACACCATATATTTT
CDR3aa: CASRTRVNSGNTIYF

abundance: .
len: 15
d_gene: .
v_gene: TRBV13
j_gene: TRBJ1-1
CDR3nt: TGTGCCAGCAGCCTTTACGGACAGTCCGGCACTGAAGCTTTCTTT
CDR3aa: CASSLYGQSGTEAFF

abundance: .
len: 17
d_gene: TRBD2
v_gene: TRBV4-1
j_gene: TRBJ2-3
CDR3nt: TGCGCCAGCAGAGGGACCGCATGGGGGGGGGACACAGATACGCAGTATTTT
CDR3aa: CASRGTAWGGDTDTQYF

abundance: .
len: 14
d_gene: .
v_gene: TRBV15
j_gene: TRBJ2-7
CDR3nt: TGTGCCACCAGCAGAGTGTTGGACAGCTACGAGCAGTACTTC
CDR3aa: CATSRVLDSYEQYF

abundance: .
len: 15
d_gene: .
v_gene: TRBV7-9
j_gene: TRBJ1-1
CDR3nt: TGTGCCAGCAGCTTATCAGGCAACGGGAACACTGAAGCTTTCTTT
CDR3aa: CASSLSGNGNTEAFF

abundance: .
len: 15
d_gene: .
v_gene: TRBV30
j_gene: TRBJ1-4
CDR3nt: TGTGCCTGGACAGCCGCGGAATCTCCTAATGAAAAACTGTTTTTT
CDR3aa: CAWTAAESPNEKLFF

abundance: .
len: 13
d_gene: .
v_gene: TRBV4-1
j_gene: TRBJ2-7
CDR3nt: TGCGCCAGCAGCGCGGGGTCCAACTACGAGCAGTACTTC
CDR3aa: CASSAGSNYEQYF

abundance: .
len: 14
d_gene: TRBD1
v_gene: TRBV6-6
j_gene: TRBJ1-2
CDR3nt: TGTGCCAGCAGTTACGTTGCGACAGGGGACGGCTACACCTTC
CDR3aa: CASSYVATGDGYTF

abundance: .
len: 17
d_gene: .
v_gene: TRBV2
j_gene: TRBJ2-3
CDR3nt: TGTGCCAGCAGTGAACGGGTTAGTCGCACTCCCACAGATACGCAGTATTTT
CDR3aa: CASSERVSRTPTDTQYF

abundance: .
len: 14
d_gene: .
v_gene: TRBV6-5
j_gene: TRBJ1-2
CDR3nt: TGTGCCAGCAGTTCGAAAGGGGGAAACTATGGCTACACCTTC
CDR3aa: CASSSKGGNYGYTF

abundance: .
len: 16
d_gene: .
v_gene: TRBV15
j_gene: TRBJ2-7
CDR3nt: TGTGCCACCAGCAGAGACGGGCAGGGGTCTTACTACGAGCAGTACTTC
CDR3aa: CATSRDGQGSYYEQYF

abundance: .
len: 18
d_gene: .
v_gene: TRBV6-2/TRBV6-3
j_gene: TRBJ2-6
CDR3nt: TGTGCCAGCAGTTACCTTTTATTAACAGGCTCTGGGGCCAACGTCCTGACTTTC
CDR3aa: CASSYLLLTGSGANVLTF

abundance: .
len: 13
d_gene: .
v_gene: TRBV27
j_gene: TRBJ1-5
CDR3nt: TGTGCCAGCAGGATAGGGGGCAATCAGCCCCAGCATTTT
CDR3aa: CASRIGGNQPQHF

abundance: .
len: 15
d_gene: TRBD2
v_gene: TRBV7-9
j_gene: TRBJ2-3
CDR3nt: TGTGCCAGCAGCTGGAGAGCGGGGGGCACAGATACGCAGTATTTT
CDR3aa: CASSWRAGGTDTQYF

abundance: .
len: 17
d_gene: TRBD2
v_gene: TRBV4-2
j_gene: TRBJ2-3
CDR3nt: TGTGCCAGCAGCCAAGCGGTTACGGGGGGGCCGTCAGATACGCAGTATTTT
CDR3aa: CASSQAVTGGPSDTQYF

abundance: few
len: 15
d_gene: .
v_gene: TRBV4-3
j_gene: TRBJ1-5
CDR3nt: TGCGCCAGCAGCCAAGACGGGACACCGAATCAGCCCCAGCATTTT
CDR3aa: CASSQDGTPNQPQHF

abundance: .
len: 13
d_gene: .
v_gene: TRBV20-1
j_gene: TRBJ1-2
CDR3nt: TGCAGTGCTAGTGCACAGGGAAACTATGGCTACACCTTC
CDR3aa: CSASAQGNYGYTF

abundance: .
len: 19
d_gene: .
v_gene: TRBV30
j_gene: TRBJ1-5
CDR3nt: TGTGCCTGGAGTGTATCTATATTGGGGAGAGGTAGAAGCAATCAGCCCCAGCATTTT
CDR3aa: CAWSVSILGRGRSNQPQHF

abundance: .
len: 14
d_gene: .
v_gene: TRBV7-8
j_gene: TRBJ1-5
CDR3nt: TGTGCCAGCAGCTTACATCAAAGAGGACAGCCCCAGCATTTT
CDR3aa: CASSLHQRGQPQHF

abundance: .
len: 18
d_gene: TRBD1
v_gene: TRBV4-1
j_gene: TRBJ2-7
CDR3nt: TGCGCCAGCAGCCCTGAAAGGGACCCGGGACAGGGGACCTACGAGCAGTACTTC
CDR3aa: CASSPERDPGQGTYEQYF

abundance: .
len: 12
d_gene: .
v_gene: TRBV25-1
j_gene: TRBJ1-1
CDR3nt: TGTGCCAGCAGTGATGAGAGGAGTGAAGCTTTCTTT
CDR3aa: CASSDERSEAFF

abundance: .
len: 17
d_gene: TRBD1
v_gene: TRBV7-2
j_gene: TRBJ1-2
CDR3nt: TGTGCCAGCAGCCCGACCAGACCAGGGGGAAGGGGCTATGGCTACACCTTC
CDR3aa: CASSPTRPGGRGYGYTF

abundance: .
len: 18
d_gene: TRBD2
v_gene: TRBV7-2
j_gene: TRBJ2-3
CDR3nt: TGTGCCAGCAGCTTAGCCGCCCTAGCGGGGGGTTACACAGATACGCAGTATTTT
CDR3aa: CASSLAALAGGYTDTQYF